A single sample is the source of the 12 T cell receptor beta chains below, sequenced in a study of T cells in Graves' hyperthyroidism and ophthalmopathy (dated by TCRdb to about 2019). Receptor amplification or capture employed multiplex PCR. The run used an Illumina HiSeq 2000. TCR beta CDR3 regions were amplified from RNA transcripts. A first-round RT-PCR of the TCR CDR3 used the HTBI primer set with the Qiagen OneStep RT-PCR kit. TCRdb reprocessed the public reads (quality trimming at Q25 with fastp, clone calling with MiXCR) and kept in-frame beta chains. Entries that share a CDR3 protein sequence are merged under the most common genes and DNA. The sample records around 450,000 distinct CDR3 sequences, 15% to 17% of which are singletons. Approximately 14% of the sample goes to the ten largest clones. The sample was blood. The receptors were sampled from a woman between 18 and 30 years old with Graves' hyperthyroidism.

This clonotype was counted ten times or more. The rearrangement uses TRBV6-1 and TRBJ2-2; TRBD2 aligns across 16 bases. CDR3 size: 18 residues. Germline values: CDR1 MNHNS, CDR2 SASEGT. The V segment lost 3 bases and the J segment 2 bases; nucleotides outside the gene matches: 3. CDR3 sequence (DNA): TGTGCCAGCAGTGAGGGACTAGCGGGGGGGATTAACACCGGGGAGCTGTTTTTT. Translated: CASSEGLAGGINTGELFF.

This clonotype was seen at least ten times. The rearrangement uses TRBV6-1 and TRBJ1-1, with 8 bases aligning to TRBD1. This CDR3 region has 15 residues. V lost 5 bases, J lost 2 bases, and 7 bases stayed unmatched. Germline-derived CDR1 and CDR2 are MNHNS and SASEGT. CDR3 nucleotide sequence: TGTGCCAGCAGTCGGCAGGGGGCATCTAACACTGAAGCTTTCTTT. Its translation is CASSRQGASNTEAFF.

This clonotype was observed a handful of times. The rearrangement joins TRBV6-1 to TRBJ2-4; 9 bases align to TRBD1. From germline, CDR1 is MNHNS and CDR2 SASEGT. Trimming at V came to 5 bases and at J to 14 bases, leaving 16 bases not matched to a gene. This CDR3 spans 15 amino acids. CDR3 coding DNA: TGTGCCAGCAGTAAGACCGGGACAGGGTCTTTTTTTGAGTACTTC. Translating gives CASSKTGTGSFFEYF.

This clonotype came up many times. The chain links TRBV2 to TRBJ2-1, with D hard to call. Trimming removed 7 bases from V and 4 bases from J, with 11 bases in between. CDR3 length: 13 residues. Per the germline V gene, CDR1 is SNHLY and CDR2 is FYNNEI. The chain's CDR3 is CASTPVKYNEQFF. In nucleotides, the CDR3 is TGTGCCAGCACCCCCGTCAAGTACAATGAGCAGTTCTTC.

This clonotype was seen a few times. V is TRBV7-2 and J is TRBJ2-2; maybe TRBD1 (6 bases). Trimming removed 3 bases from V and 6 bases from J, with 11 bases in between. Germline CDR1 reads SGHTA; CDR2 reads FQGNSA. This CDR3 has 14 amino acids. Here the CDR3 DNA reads TGTGCCAGCAGCTTCACAGGGCGAGCCGGGGAGCTGTTTTTT. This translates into CASSFTGRAGELFF.

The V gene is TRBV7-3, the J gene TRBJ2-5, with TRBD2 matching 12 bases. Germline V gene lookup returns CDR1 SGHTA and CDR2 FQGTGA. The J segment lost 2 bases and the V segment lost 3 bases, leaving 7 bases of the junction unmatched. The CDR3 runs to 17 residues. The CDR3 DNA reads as TGTGCCAGCAGCTTGTCAACAGGACTAGCGGGGCAAGAGACCCAGTACTTC. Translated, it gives CASSLSTGLAGQETQYF.

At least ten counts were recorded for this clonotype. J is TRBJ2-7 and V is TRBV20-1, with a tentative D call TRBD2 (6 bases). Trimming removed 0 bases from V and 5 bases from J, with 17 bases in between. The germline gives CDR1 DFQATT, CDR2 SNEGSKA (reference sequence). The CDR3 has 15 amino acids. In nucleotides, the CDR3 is TGCAGTGCTAGAGATCGCCGAACTAGCTTAAACGAGCAGTACTTC. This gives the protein CSARDRRTSLNEQYF.

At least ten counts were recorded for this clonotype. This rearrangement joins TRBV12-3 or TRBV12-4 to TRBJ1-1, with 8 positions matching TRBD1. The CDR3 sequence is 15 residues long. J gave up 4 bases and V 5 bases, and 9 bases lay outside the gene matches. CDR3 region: CASSGTGPFPTEAFF. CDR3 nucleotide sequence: TGTGCCAGCAGTGGGACAGGACCATTTCCCACTGAAGCTTTCTTT.

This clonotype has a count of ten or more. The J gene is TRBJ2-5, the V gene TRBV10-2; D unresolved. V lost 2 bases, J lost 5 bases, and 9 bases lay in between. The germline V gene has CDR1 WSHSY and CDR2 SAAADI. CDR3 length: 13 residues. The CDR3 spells CASSEPLWETQYF. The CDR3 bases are TGCGCCAGCAGTGAGCCTCTTTGGGAGACCCAGTACTTC.

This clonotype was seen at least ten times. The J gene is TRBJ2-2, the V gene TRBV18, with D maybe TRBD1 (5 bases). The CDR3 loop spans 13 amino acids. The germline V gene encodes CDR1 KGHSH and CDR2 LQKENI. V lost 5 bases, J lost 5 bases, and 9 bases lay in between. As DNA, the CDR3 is TGTGCCAGCTCAAACAGGCAAACCGGGGAGCTGTTTTTT. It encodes CASSNRQTGELFF.

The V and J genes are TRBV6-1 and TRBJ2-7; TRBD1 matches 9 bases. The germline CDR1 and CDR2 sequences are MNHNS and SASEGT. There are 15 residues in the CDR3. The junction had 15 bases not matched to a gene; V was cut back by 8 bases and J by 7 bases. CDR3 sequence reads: CASRGSGTGTKEQYF. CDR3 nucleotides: TGTGCCAGCCGCGGTTCCGGGACAGGGACTAAAGAGCAGTACTTC.

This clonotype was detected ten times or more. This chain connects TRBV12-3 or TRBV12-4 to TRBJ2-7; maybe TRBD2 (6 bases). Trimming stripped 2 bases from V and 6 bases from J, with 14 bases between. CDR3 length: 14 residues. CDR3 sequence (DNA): TGTGCCAGCAGTTTACTAGCGAGTCTCAGCGAGCAGTACTTC. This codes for CASSLLASLSEQYF.